This TCR beta chain appears in the sequencing data of a study of early stage breast cancer tumors. Notes on the study in general: Chain pairing and CD4, CD8 or FOXP3 expression were not captured.

Clones were read by immunoSEQ multiplex PCR, and TCRdb kept only the in-frame ones, dropping some. Of about 7,600 clones in the sample, roughly 65% were seen once. The CDR3 is 16 residues long. Trimming took 4 bases from V and 9 from J, leaving 19 bases between them. Germline V CDR1 and CDR2: MGHDK, SYGVNS. With regard to this clone: Its cognate antigen is unknown.

This sequence joins TRBV25-1 and TRBJ1-6; no firm D call. The sample taken for sequencing was breast tumor tissue. The source is an older person with breast cancer. The CDR3 bases are TGTGCCAGCAGTGGCACCTTCGGGGTCGCGGTTTCACCCCTCCACTTT. Translated: CASSGTFGVAVSPLHF.